This is a list of T cell receptor beta chains from one sample in a study of beta chain features in type 1 diabetes. The repertoire was sequenced with immunoSEQ multiplex PCR; TCRdb's copy has only in-frame clones and lacks some. The sample includes hundreds of thousands of clones, about 14% of them seen just once. Material for sequencing was naive CD4+ T cells from blood. The source of these receptors is a man between 18 and 35 years old in good health. Both conserved end residues are part of each CDR3. D genes are given only for firm matches. Only part of the rows carry a size: once, few, many, or a class if the clone is expanded.

>TRBJ1-1|TRBV7-3|NA|few|13
CASSFNWGTEAFF
TGTGCCAGCAGCTTTAACTGGGGCACTGAAGCTTTCTTT
>TRBJ1-1|TRBV7-9|TRBD1|few|12
CASSLGTVQAFF
TGTGCCAGCAGCCTAGGGACAGTTCAAGCTTTCTTT
>TRBJ1-5|TRBV5-6|NA|NA|13
CASSLGANQPQHF
TGTGCCAGCAGCTTGGGGGCCAATCAGCCCCAGCATTTT
>TRBJ1-2|TRBV14|NA|NA|15
CASSQGGRFNYGYTF
TGTGCCAGCAGCCAAGGCGGGCGATTTAACTATGGCTACACCTTC
>TRBJ1-5|TRBV5-6|TRBD1|few|16
CASSSGQGWSNQPQHF
TGTGCCAGCAGCTCCGGACAGGGGTGGAGCAATCAGCCCCAGCATTTT
>TRBJ1-1|TRBV7-2|NA|NA|14
CASSTNRANTEAFF
TGTGCCAGCAGCACCAACAGGGCGAACACTGAAGCTTTCTTT
>TRBJ1-1|TRBV21-1|NA|NA|12
CASSTRGTEAFF
TGTGCCAGCAGCACCCGAGGGACTGAAGCTTTCTTT
>TRBJ2-1|TRBV11-2|NA|NA|13
CASSLSLGNEQFF
TGTGCCAGCAGTCTTTCTCTAGGGAATGAGCAGTTCTTC
>TRBJ1-6|TRBV14|TRBD1|NA|16
CASSLWTGVENSPLHF
TGTGCCAGCAGCCTATGGACAGGGGTAGAAAATTCACCCCTCCACTTT
>TRBJ1-2|TRBV5-4|TRBD1|once|13
CASTPGQGYGYTF
TGTGCCAGCACGCCGGGACAGGGGTACGGCTACACCTTC
>TRBJ2-7|TRBV6-6|NA|NA|12
CASSSSRYEQYF
TGTGCCAGCAGTTCCTCTAGATACGAGCAGTACTTC
>TRBJ2-4|TRBV18|NA|few|14
CASSPPTERNIQYF
TGTGCCAGCTCACCACCGACAGAGAGAAACATTCAGTACTTC
>TRBJ1-6|TRBV7-9|NA|NA|15
CASSSLSRPNSPLHF
TGTGCCAGCAGCTCCTTGAGTCGGCCGAATTCACCCCTCCACTTT
>TRBJ1-2|TRBV6-5|TRBD1|few|15
CASSFWTGGKGGYTF
TGTGCCAGCAGTTTTTGGACAGGGGGAAAGGGTGGCTACACCTTC
>TRBJ2-7|TRBV4-1|TRBD2|few|15
CASSQGLAGGYEQYF
TGCGCCAGCAGCCAAGGACTAGCGGGAGGCTACGAGCAGTACTTC
>TRBJ1-5|TRBV7-2|NA|NA|16
CASSLRTPLSDQPQHF
TGTGCCAGCAGCTTAAGGACACCCTTGTCGGATCAGCCCCAGCATTTT
>TRBJ1-2|TRBV7-3|NA|few|13
CASSSNRDSGYTF
TGTGCCAGCAGCAGTAACAGGGATTCGGGCTACACCTTC
>TRBJ1-4|TRBV28|TRBD1|NA|14
CASRRTGSNEKLFF
TGTGCCAGCAGGCGGACAGGGTCTAATGAAAAACTGTTTTTT
>TRBJ2-5|TRBV14|NA|few|15
CASSQVQQRAETQYF
TGTGCCAGCAGCCAAGTTCAGCAGCGCGCAGAGACCCAGTACTTC
>TRBJ2-1|TRBV28|TRBD1|NA|16
CASSLPGTAIYNEQFF
TGTGCCAGCAGTTTACCTGGGACAGCCATATACAATGAGCAGTTCTTC
>TRBJ2-7|TRBV7-9|NA|NA|14
CASSQDLAAYEQYF
TGTGCCAGCAGCCAAGATTTAGCGGCCTACGAGCAGTACTTC
>TRBJ2-3|TRBV2|NA|few|14
CASSVGGRTDTQYF
TGTGCCAGCAGTGTTGGGGGACGCACAGATACGCAGTATTTT
>TRBJ2-1|TRBV30|NA|NA|13
CAWSLRLDHEQFF
TGTGCCTGGAGTTTGAGACTAGACCATGAGCAGTTCTTC
>TRBJ2-3|TRBV7-9|TRBD2|few|14
CASRTSGSGDTQYF
TGTGCCAGCAGGACTAGCGGGTCAGGAGATACGCAGTATTTT
>TRBJ2-7|TRBV5-1|TRBD1|NA|14
CASSMDRGPYEQYF
TGCGCCAGCAGCATGGACAGGGGACCCTACGAGCAGTACTTC
>TRBJ2-1|TRBV7-8|TRBD2|few|14
CASSLGERELEQFF
TGTGCCAGCAGCTTAGGGGAGCGGGAGCTTGAGCAGTTCTTC
>TRBJ2-7|TRBV11-2|NA|few|13
CASSLVLAYEQYF
TGTGCCAGCAGCTTAGTTTTAGCTTACGAGCAGTACTTC
>TRBJ2-3|TRBV7-3|NA|NA|16
CASSLSRLERTDTQYF
TGTGCCAGCAGCTTAAGCCGCCTGGAGAGGACAGATACGCAGTATTTT
>TRBJ2-7|TRBV5-1|TRBD2|NA|15
CASSSPGGSPYEQYF
TGCGCCAGCAGCTCCCCGGGAGGGTCCCCCTACGAGCAGTACTTC
>TRBJ2-2|TRBV4-2|NA|few|13
CASSQSPAGELFF
TGTGCCAGCAGCCAATCCCCTGCCGGGGAGCTGTTTTTT
>TRBJ2-7|TRBV7-2|NA|NA|12
CASSLSFYEQYF
TGTGCCAGCAGCTTATCGTTCTACGAGCAGTACTTC
>TRBJ2-1|TRBV7-9|NA|few|15
CASSFAGKSYNEQFF
TGTGCCAGCAGCTTTGCGGGGAAGTCCTACAATGAGCAGTTCTTC
>TRBJ1-1|TRBV7-3|NA|NA|15
CASSLRANMNTEAFF
TGTGCCAGCAGCTTAAGGGCAAATATGAACACTGAAGCTTTCTTT
>TRBJ2-3|TRBV19|NA|NA|14
CASRPVGQGNTQYF
TGTGCCAGTCGCCCGGTTGGACAAGGCAATACGCAGTATTTT
>TRBJ1-4|TRBV5-1|TRBD1|few|13
CASTGQGNEKLFF
TGCGCCAGCACGGGACAGGGAAATGAAAAACTGTTTTTT
>TRBJ2-7|TRBV5-1|NA|few|15
CASSRERTGSYEQYF
TGCGCCAGCAGCCGAGAACGGACTGGCTCCTACGAGCAGTACTTC
>TRBJ1-3|TRBV14|NA|few|14
CASSLRSSGNTIYF
TGTGCCAGCAGCCTCAGGAGCTCTGGAAACACCATATATTTT
>TRBJ2-2|TRBV5-1|NA|few|16
CASSPRTARNTGELFF
TGCGCCAGCAGCCCCAGGACAGCTCGGAACACCGGGGAGCTGTTTTTT
>TRBJ1-4|TRBV7-9|NA|NA|15
CASSRDLATNEKLFF
TGTGCCAGCAGCCGGGACCTTGCAACTAATGAAAAACTGTTTTTT
>TRBJ2-7|TRBV7-6|NA|few|17
CASSLVGVGAHSYEQYF
TGTGCCAGCAGCTTAGTAGGGGTTGGAGCTCACTCCTACGAGCAGTACTTC
>TRBJ2-5|TRBV7-9|TRBD1|NA|15
CASSLRTGNQETQYF
TGTGCCAGCAGCTTAAGGACAGGGAACCAAGAGACCCAGTACTTC
>TRBJ2-7|TRBV28|NA|NA|11
CASSYFYEQYF
TGTGCCAGCAGCTACTTCTACGAGCAGTACTTC
>TRBJ2-5|TRBV4-3|NA|few|16
CASSQERAGGGETQYF
TGCGCCAGCAGCCAAGAGAGGGCAGGTGGTGGAGAGACCCAGTACTTC
>TRBJ2-2|TRBV5-1|NA|few|15
CASRGTSANTGELFF
TGCGCCAGCAGAGGGACAAGCGCGAACACCGGGGAGCTGTTTTTT
>TRBJ1-1|TRBV2|NA|few|13
CASRGEGNTEAFF
TGTGCCAGCAGGGGGGAAGGAAACACTGAAGCTTTCTTT
>TRBJ1-2|TRBV7-2|TRBD1|NA|14
CASSSRTGGNGYTF
TGTGCCAGCAGCTCCCGGACAGGGGGAAATGGCTACACCTTC
>TRBJ2-7|TRBV4-2|TRBD2|NA|17
CASSQASVAAGNYEQYF
TGTGCCAGCAGCCAAGCCTCCGTTGCAGCGGGAAACTACGAGCAGTACTTC
>TRBJ1-2|TRBV6-4|TRBD1|NA|14
CASTRTGLDYGYTF
TGTGCCAGCACTAGGACAGGGTTGGACTATGGCTACACCTTC
>TRBJ2-1|TRBV25-1|NA|few|16
CASRPRGWQVNNEQFF
TGTGCCAGCAGGCCCCGGGGATGGCAGGTTAACAATGAGCAGTTCTTC